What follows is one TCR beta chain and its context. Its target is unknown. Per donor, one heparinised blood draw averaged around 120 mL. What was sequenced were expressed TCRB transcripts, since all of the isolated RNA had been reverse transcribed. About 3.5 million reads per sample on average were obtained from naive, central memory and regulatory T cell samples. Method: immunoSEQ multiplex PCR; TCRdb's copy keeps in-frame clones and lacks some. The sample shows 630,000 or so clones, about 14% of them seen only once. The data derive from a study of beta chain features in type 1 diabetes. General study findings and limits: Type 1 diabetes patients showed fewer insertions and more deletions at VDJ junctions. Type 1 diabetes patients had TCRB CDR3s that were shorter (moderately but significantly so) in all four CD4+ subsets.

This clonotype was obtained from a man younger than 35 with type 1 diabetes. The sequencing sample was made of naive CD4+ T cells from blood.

In DNA form, the CDR3 reads TGTGCCAGCTCTACGGACGGAAACTACGAGCAGTACTTC. Translation gives CASSTDGNYEQYF. The chain couples TRBV2 to TRBJ2-7; D unresolved. This CDR3 spans 13 amino acids. Trimming stripped 8 bases from V and 3 bases from J, with 14 bases between. Germline V lookup: CDR1 SNHLY, CDR2 FYNNEI.